This T cell receptor (beta chain) was obtained from a study of T cell responses to AZD1222 COVID-19 vaccine. As regards this clone: Its antigen is unidentified.

Clones were read by immunoSEQ multiplex PCR, and TCRdb kept only the in-frame ones, dropping some. The sample lists under 200,000 clones; 88% were seen once. Unmatched junction bases numbered 4, after V lost 3 bases and J lost 1 base. The germline gives CDR1 SGHRS, CDR2 YFSETQ. This CDR3 is 15 amino acids long. Pooling of second doses given at about 4 or about 12 weeks was done. Study-wide findings and caveats: White British ancestry dominated among donors, who included more females, and clonal diversity was possibly underestimated. Sampled repertoires all dated from after the peak T cell response.

This TCR came from an adult who received the AZD1222 COVID-19 vaccine. This chain uses TRBV5-1 with TRBJ2-4; 7 bases line up with TRBD2. The sample was peripheral blood, taken 28 days after the second AZD1222 dose. In DNA form, the CDR3 reads TGCGCCAGCAGCTCCACGGGAGGCGCCAAAAACATTCAGTACTTC. Translation: CASSSTGGAKNIQYF.